The 9 T cell receptor beta chains presented below share a single source sample, sequenced in a study of blood T cell repertoires in COVID-19. Here immunoSEQ multiplex PCR was the method, and the copy in TCRdb shows in-frame clones only, minus some. The repertoire holds about 240,000 clones, with approximately 83% as singletons. What was sequenced was peripheral blood. The receptors here all came from a man under 40 who had recovered from COVID-19.

The chain has TRBV6-5 and TRBJ1-2; 7 bases align to TRBD1. This CDR3 comprises 15 residues. Germline V gene data show CDR1 as MNHEY and CDR2 as SVGAGI. V dropped 6 bases and J dropped 2; count of bases not matched to a gene: 9. The CDR3 reads CASRGQTGQNYGYTF. DNA of the CDR3: TGTGCCAGCAGAGGGCAAACGGGACAGAACTATGGCTACACCTTC.

The rearrangement links TRBV18 to TRBJ2-3; weak D call: TRBD1 (6 bases). CDR1 is KGHSH, CDR2 LQKENI, per germline. The CDR3 contains 13 residues. V dropped 8 bases and J dropped 5 bases, with 14 bases sitting between them. CDR3 bases: TGTGCCAGCCGCCGGACAGTGAGAGATACGCAGTATTTT. This sequence encodes CASRRTVRDTQYF.

V gene TRBV5-5 combines with J gene TRBJ2-3; a possible D gene is TRBD2 (7 bases). The CDR3 covers 14 residues. Trimming took off 1 base at V and 5 bases at J, with 11 bases between the two ends. The V gene's germline CDR1 is SGHKS and CDR2 YYEKEE (reference sequence). Here the CDR3 DNA reads TGTGCCAGCAGCTTGAAGGGGGGGCTAGATACGCAGTATTTT. Translating gives CASSLKGGLDTQYF.

The chain joins TRBV21-1 to TRBJ1-4; the table's D call, TRBD1, has no DNA check behind it. TRBV21-1 is tagged as a pseudogene. CDR3 length: 17 amino acids. The CDR3 is CASSSRDRGTTNEKLFF. CDR3 sequence (DNA): TGTGCCAGCAGCAGCCGGGACAGGGGGACAACTAATGAAAAACTGTTTTTT.

This rearrangement joins TRBV6-6 to TRBJ1-5, with D possibly being TRBD1 (5 bases). With 6 bases removed from V and 7 bases from J, the gap between germline ends came to 13 bases. CDR3 size: 13 residues. Germline CDR1 MNHNY, CDR2 SVGAGI (reference sequence). The CDR3 sequence is CASRGNQGQPQHF. The CDR3 region has the DNA TGTGCCAGCAGGGGGAACCAGGGCCAGCCCCAGCATTTT.

This clone was recorded only once. The genes are TRBV6-5 and TRBJ2-7; possibly TRBD1 for D (6 bases). The CDR3 covers 15 residues. Germline V gives CDR1 MNHEY, CDR2 SVGAGI. Trimming cost V 2 bases and J 3 bases, with 14 bases left between them. As DNA, the CDR3 is TGTGCCAGCAGTTACGATAGGAGGACAGACTACGAGCAGTACTTC. It codes for CASSYDRRTDYEQYF.

The chain combines TRBV3-1 (or the pseudogene TRBV3-2) with TRBJ2-3, with 14 bases fitting TRBD2. Looked up from germline, CDR1 is LGHDT and CDR2 is YNNKEL (reference sequence). The CDR3 is 19 residues long. V gave up 1 base and J gave up 6 bases; unmatched junction bases: 12. The CDR3 is CASSQGRRRTSGGPDTQYF. CDR3 DNA sequence: TGTGCCAGCAGCCAAGGGCGGCGGCGGACTAGCGGGGGGCCCGATACGCAGTATTTT.

This chain uses TRBV25-1 with TRBJ1-6; 7 bases line up with TRBD1. The V and J ends lost 4 bases and 1 base, in that order; junction bases with no gene match: 4. Germline V lookup: CDR1 MGHDK, CDR2 SYGVNS. CDR3 length equals 16 residues. The CDR3 DNA reads as TGTGCCAGCAGTGCCGCAGGGGGGTCCTATAATTCACCCCTCCACTTT. As protein: CASSAAGGSYNSPLHF. The variable domain in full, with the rest retrieved from reference TRBV25-1 and TRBJ1-6, is EADIYQTPRYLVIGTGKKITLECSQTMGHDKMYWYQQDPGMELHLIHYSYGVNSTEKGDLSSESTVSRIRTEHFPLTLESARPSHTSQYLCASSAAGGSYNSPLHFGNGTRLTVT.

The chain uses TRBV3-1 (or the pseudogene TRBV3-2) and TRBJ1-2; 8 nucleotides agree with TRBD1. The CDR3 loop spans 12 amino acids. In germline, CDR1 is LGHDT, CDR2 YNNKEL (reference sequence). The junction had 1 base not matched to a gene; V was cut back by 7 bases and J by 3 bases. The CDR3: CASTGQDYGYTF. In nucleotides, the CDR3 is TGTGCCAGCACGGGACAGGACTATGGCTACACCTTC.